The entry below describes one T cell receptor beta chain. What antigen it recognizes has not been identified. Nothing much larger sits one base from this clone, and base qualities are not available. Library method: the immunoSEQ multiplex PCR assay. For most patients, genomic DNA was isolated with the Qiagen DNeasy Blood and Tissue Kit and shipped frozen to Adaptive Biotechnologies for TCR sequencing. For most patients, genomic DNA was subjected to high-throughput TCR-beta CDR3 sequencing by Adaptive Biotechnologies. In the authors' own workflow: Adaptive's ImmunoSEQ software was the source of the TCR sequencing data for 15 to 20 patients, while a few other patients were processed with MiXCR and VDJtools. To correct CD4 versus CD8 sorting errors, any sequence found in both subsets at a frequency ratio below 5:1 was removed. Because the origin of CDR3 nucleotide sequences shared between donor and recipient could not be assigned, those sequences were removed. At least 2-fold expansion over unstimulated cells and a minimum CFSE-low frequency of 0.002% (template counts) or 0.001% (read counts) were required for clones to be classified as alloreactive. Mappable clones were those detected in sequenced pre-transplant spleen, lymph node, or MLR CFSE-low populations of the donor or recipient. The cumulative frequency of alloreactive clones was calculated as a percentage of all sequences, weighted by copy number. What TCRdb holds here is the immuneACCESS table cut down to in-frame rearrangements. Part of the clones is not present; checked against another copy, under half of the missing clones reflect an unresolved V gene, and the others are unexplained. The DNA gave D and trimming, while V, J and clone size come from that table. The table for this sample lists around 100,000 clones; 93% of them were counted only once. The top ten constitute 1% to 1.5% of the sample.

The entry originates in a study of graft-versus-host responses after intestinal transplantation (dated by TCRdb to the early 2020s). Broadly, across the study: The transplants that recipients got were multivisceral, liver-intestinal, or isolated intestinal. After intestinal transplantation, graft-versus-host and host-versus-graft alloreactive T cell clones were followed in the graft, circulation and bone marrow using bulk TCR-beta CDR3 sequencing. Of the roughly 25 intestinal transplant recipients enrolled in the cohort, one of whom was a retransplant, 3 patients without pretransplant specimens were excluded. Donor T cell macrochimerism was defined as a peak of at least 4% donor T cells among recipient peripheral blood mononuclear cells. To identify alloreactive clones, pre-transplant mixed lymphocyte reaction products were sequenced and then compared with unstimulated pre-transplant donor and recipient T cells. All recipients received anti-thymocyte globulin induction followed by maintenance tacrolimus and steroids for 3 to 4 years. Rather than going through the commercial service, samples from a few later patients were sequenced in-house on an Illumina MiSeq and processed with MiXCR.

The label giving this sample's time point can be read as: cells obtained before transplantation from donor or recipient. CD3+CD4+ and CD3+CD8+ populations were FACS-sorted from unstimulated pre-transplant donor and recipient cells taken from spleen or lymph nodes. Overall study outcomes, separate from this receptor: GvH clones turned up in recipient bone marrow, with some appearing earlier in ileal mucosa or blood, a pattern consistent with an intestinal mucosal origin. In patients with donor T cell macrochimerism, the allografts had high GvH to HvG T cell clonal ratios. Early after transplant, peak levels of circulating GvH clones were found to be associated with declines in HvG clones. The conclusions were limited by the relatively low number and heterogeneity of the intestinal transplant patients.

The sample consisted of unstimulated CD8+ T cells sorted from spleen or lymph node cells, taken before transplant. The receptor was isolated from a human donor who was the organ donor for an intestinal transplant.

The CDR3 in this case is CASSQVYSQQQPQHF. The nucleotide sequence is TGTGCCAGCAGCCAAGTCTATAGCCAGCAACAGCCCCAGCATTTT. This sequence uses TRBV4-2 and TRBJ1-5; the D segment cannot be called with confidence. CDR1 LGHNA and CDR2 YNFKEQ were looked up in the germline V gene. Trimming takes 1 base from V and 7 bases from J, and the germline ends sit 14 bases apart. The CDR3 goes from the cysteine to the phenylalanine over 15 residues. Just the 45-base CDR3 DNA is kept, in frame starting at base 1.